The present T cell receptor (beta chain) was sequenced within a study of blood T cell repertoires in COVID-19. Study details: Samples taken during acute and convalescent COVID-19 were collected in the United States, Italy and Spain.

The cohort comprised adults aged 18 to 89 years residing in approximately 25 US areas. This clone was counted between two and nine times. Per the study methods: Estimates of nucleated cell counts were drawn from the amplification of reference gene primers. The assay was immunoSEQ multiplex PCR, and TCRdb's table has in-frame clones only and misses some. V, J and clone size are taken as reported in that table, and D and trimming were inferred from the DNA itself. The sample holds 110,000 to 150,000 clones, 84% seen once. This CDR3 comprises 17 residues. The V segment lost 7 bases and the J segment 0 bases; nucleotides outside the gene matches: 6. Germline V gene lookup returns CDR1 KGHDR and CDR2 SFDVKD.

The sample comprised PBMCs or T cells enriched from blood (not recorded which). The TCR comes from a man aged 40-55 years with acute COVID-19. The chain carries TRBV24-1 and TRBJ1-4; 11 bases align to TRBD1. The CDR3: CATRTGTGGPTNEKLFF. Written as DNA, the CDR3 is TGTGCCACCAGGACCGGGACAGGGGGACCAACTAATGAAAAACTGTTTTTT.